These 10 T cell receptor beta chains came from one sample sequenced in a study of T cells expressing NK-cell markers. For each CDR3 protein, TCRdb gives one entry from its re-call of the 5' RACE reads, without DNA. Seen in this sample are approximately 380,000 distinct CDR3 sequences; the ten most common clones hold roughly 5.5%. The sequenced sample was blood T cells: a sorted CD56 or NKG2C T cell subset, CD4+ or CD8+ T cells, or bulk PBMC T cells (not recorded which). These receptors all come from a man aged 18-75 years in good health.

The chain uses TRBV7-9 and TRBJ2-3; TCRdb's D call of TRBD2 is untestable without DNA. Per the germline V gene, CDR1 is SEHNR and CDR2 is FQNEAQ (reference sequence). The CDR3 sequence is 14 residues long. The CDR3 loop reads CASSPVERADTQYF.

The chain links TRBV7-9 to TRBJ2-7; the D call from TCRdb, TRBD2, cannot be confirmed without DNA. This CDR3 is built from 16 residues. Germline values: CDR1 SEHNR, CDR2 FQNEAQ (reference sequence). CDR3 sequence reads: CASSRGGRRGSYEQYF.

This sequence joins TRBV12-3 or TRBV12-4 and TRBJ2-3; TCRdb's assignment of TRBD1 cannot be checked, as there is no DNA. There are 17 residues in the CDR3. This CDR3 reads CASSTSGGAWGTDTQYF.

The chain joins TRBV6-5 to TRBJ2-7. Per germline, CDR1 MNHEY and CDR2 SVGAGI. The CDR3 is 14 residues long. CDR3 residues: CASSYSITPYEQYF.

The rearrangement joins TRBV12-3 or TRBV12-4 to TRBJ2-3; TCRdb reports TRBD1, a call that lacks DNA to check it against. This CDR3 contains 17 residues. This CDR3 reads CASSLASKDWATDTQYF.

The CDR3 sequence: CASSTRRQGNNSPLHF. The chain couples TRBV7-2 to TRBJ1-6; TCRdb picks TRBD1, but there is no DNA to check that call. Germline V gives CDR1 SGHTA, CDR2 FQGNSA. CDR3 length: 16 amino acids.

The chain carries TRBV20-1 and TRBJ2-7; TCRdb indicates TRBD1, and absent DNA this call remains unverified. The germline V gene encodes CDR1 DFQATT and CDR2 SNEGSKA (reference sequence). The CDR3 is made up of 15 amino acids. The chain's CDR3 is CSARDLETGKGGQYF.

V is TRBV20-1 and J is TRBJ2-3; there is no DNA to check the TCRdb D call of TRBD2. The CDR3 spans 15 residues. The V gene's germline CDR1 is DFQATT and CDR2 SNEGSKA (reference sequence). The CDR3 loop reads CSVGLAGIMTDTQYF.

The chain has TRBV19 and TRBJ2-3; as DNA is missing, the TRBD2 call by TCRdb cannot be tested. The CDR3 length is 18 residues. The V gene's germline CDR1 is LNHDA and CDR2 SQIVND (reference sequence). CDR3 amino acids: CASSISTRTSGSTDTQYF.

This chain links TRBV5-1 with TRBJ1-2; TCRdb's D call of TRBD1 is untestable without DNA. This CDR3 comprises 15 residues. The germline gives CDR1 SGHRS, CDR2 YFSETQ. CDR3 sequence: CASSRQGEDGSGYTF. Looking up the rest from reference TRBV5-1 and TRBJ1-2 gives the full variable domain: KAGVTQTPRYLIKTRGQQVTLSCSPISGHRSVSWYQQTPGQGLQFLFEYFSETQRNKGNFPGRFSGRQFSNSRSEMNVSTLELGDSALYLCASSRQGEDGSGYTFGSGTRLTVV.